These 31 T cell receptor beta chains were all obtained from the same sample, sequenced in a study of shared clonotypes between healthy human individuals. Clones were sequenced by immunoSEQ multiplex PCR, and TCRdb holds only the in-frame ones, with some missing. The sample gives hundreds of thousands of clones, roughly three quarters of which show up once; 13% is in the top ten. The sequencing input was PBMCs. These receptor sequences come from a woman aged 40 to 50 in good health. Some clones in this sample may be carry-over from other donors' samples.

The rearrangement joins TRBV18 to TRBJ2-7, with D possibly being TRBD2 (5 bases). The CDR3 length is 14 residues. Germline CDR1 reads KGHSH; CDR2 reads LQKENI. V gave up 3 bases and J gave up 0 bases, with 9 bases separating them. This CDR3 is CASSPSGVSYEQYF. The CDR3 nucleotides are TGTGCCAGCTCACCTTCCGGGGTCTCCTACGAGCAGTACTTC.

Concerning this clone: The same CDR3 arises from other DNA sequences in this sample as well. The genes are TRBV9 and TRBJ1-5, with a possible D match to TRBD1 (5 bases). This CDR3 is 14 amino acids long. Germline CDR1 is SGDLS and CDR2 is YYNGEE. V dropped 2 bases and J dropped 4 bases, with 10 bases sitting between them. The CDR3 loop reads CASSVAGGNQPQHF. CDR3 nucleotide sequence: TGTGCCAGCAGCGTGGCGGGGGGGAATCAGCCCCAGCATTTT.

This clone was observed once. The J gene is TRBJ2-3, the V gene TRBV11-2; TRBD2 aligns across 14 bases. This CDR3 is 18 amino acids long. CDR1 and CDR2 from the germline V gene are SGHAT and FQNNGV. J was trimmed by 1 base and V by 6 bases; bases with no gene match: 9. The CDR3 coding sequence is TGTGCCAGCAGGAGACTAGCGGGAGGGGGTTTTGGCACAGATACGCAGTATTTT. This gives the protein CASRRLAGGGFGTDTQYF.

This clone appeared a few times. J is TRBJ1-5 and V is TRBV19; 9 bases map to TRBD1. In germline, CDR1 is LNHDA, CDR2 SQIVND (reference sequence). V was clipped by 7 bases and J by 2 bases; unmatched bases: 6. This CDR3 spans 15 amino acids. CDR3 nucleotides: TGTGCCAGTAAACGGACAGGGGCGGGCAATCAGCCCCAGCATTTT. This translates into CASKRTGAGNQPQHF.

V is TRBV5-4 and J is TRBJ1-4; unclear D gene. Germline V lookup: CDR1 SGHNT, CDR2 YYREEE (reference sequence). The CDR3 has 13 amino acids. V dropped 0 bases and J dropped 5 bases, with 5 bases sitting between them. CDR3 nucleotide sequence: TGTGCCAGCAGCTTGGGGAGAAATGAAAAACTGTTTTTT. Amino acids: CASSLGRNEKLFF.

Turning to this clone: The sample holds other DNA sequences that translate to the same CDR3. V is TRBV7-2 and J is TRBJ2-3; no clear D gene. The length of the CDR3 is 13 residues. CDR1 and CDR2 (germline): SGHTA, FQGNSA. V was pared by 3 bases and J by 2 bases, with 6 bases between. As DNA, the CDR3 is TGTGCCAGCAGCTTGCCTCTCACAGATACGCAGTATTTT. Translated, it gives CASSLPLTDTQYF.

The genes are TRBV15 and TRBJ2-5; D remains ambiguous. The CDR3 totals 13 residues. CDR1 is LNHNV, CDR2 YYDKDF, per germline (reference sequence). Trimming stripped 1 base from V and 3 bases from J, with 6 bases between. In DNA, the CDR3 is TGTGCCACCAGCAGAGTAGTGGAAGAGACCCAGTACTTC. Translating gives CATSRVVEETQYF.

The chain is built from TRBV13 and TRBJ2-7, with 10 bases fitting TRBD1. With V trimmed by 5 bases and J by 3 bases, 7 bases remained unmatched. CDR1 PRHDT and CDR2 FYEKMQ come from the germline V gene (reference sequence). The CDR3 length is 15 residues. CDR3: CASSRRGQGYYEQYF. In DNA form, the CDR3 reads TGTGCCAGCAGCCGACGGGGACAGGGGTACTACGAGCAGTACTTC.

V is TRBV7-2 and J is TRBJ1-3; D unclear. Germline loops: CDR1 SGHTA, CDR2 FQGNSA. The CDR3 extends over 15 amino acids. Trimming left V 0 bases short and J 2 bases short, with 8 bases between. This chain's CDR3 is CASSLALPAGNTIYF. CDR3 DNA sequence: TGTGCCAGCAGCTTAGCGTTGCCAGCTGGAAACACCATATATTTT.

The chain recombines TRBV2 with TRBJ2-1; tentatively, D is TRBD1 or TRBD2 (7 bases each). From germline, CDR1 is SNHLY and CDR2 FYNNEI. CDR3 length equals 16 residues. V was trimmed by 7 bases and J by 1 base, leaving 17 bases between them. CDR3 DNA: TGTGCCAGCAAAGGGGGCCAGCGGGGATCCTACAATGAGCAGTTCTTC. Translating it yields CASKGGQRGSYNEQFF.

This sequence joins TRBV5-6 and TRBJ1-2; tentatively, D is TRBD1 (6 bases). The CDR3 runs to 15 residues. The germline V gene has CDR1 SGHDT and CDR2 YYEEEE. V lost 3 bases to trimming and J lost 3 bases, with 15 bases between them. CDR3 coding DNA: TGTGCCAGCAGCTCCATCAAACGGACAGACTATGGCTACACCTTC. Translated: CASSSIKRTDYGYTF. Based on the CDR3 plus reference TRBV5-6 and TRBJ1-2, the full variable domain is DAGVTQSPTHLIKTRGQQVTLRCSPKSGHDTVSWYQQALGQGPQFIFQYYEEEERQRGNFPDRFSGHQFPNYSSELNVNALLLGDSALYLCASSSIKRTDYGYTFGSGTRLTVV.

This sequence joins TRBV7-2 and TRBJ2-3, with TRBD2 as a possible D gene (5 bases). Trimming pared 4 bases from V and 1 base from J, leaving 9 bases between. Germline V gene sequence: CDR1 SGHTA, CDR2 FQGNSA. The CDR3 consists of 14 residues. CDR3 nucleotide sequence: TGTGCCAGCAGCTCCTGGGGAGGCACAGATACGCAGTATTTT. Encoded protein: CASSSWGGTDTQYF.

The chain combines TRBV28 with TRBJ2-7; 8 bases align to TRBD1. V shed 4 bases and J 7 bases; nucleotides not matched to a gene: 15. CDR1 MDHEN and CDR2 SYDVKM come from the germline V gene. CDR3 length equals 16 residues. The CDR3 is CASSSTMTGATIEQYF. As DNA, the CDR3 is TGTGCCAGCAGTTCGACGATGACAGGGGCTACGATTGAGCAGTACTTC.

This clone appeared many times. The V gene is TRBV7-9, the J gene TRBJ2-3, with 10 nucleotides matching TRBD2. The CDR3 covers 15 residues. V shed 2 bases, J shed 4 bases, and the junction held 3 bases outside the gene matches. Germline V gene data show CDR1 as SEHNR and CDR2 as FQNEAQ (reference sequence). CDR3 sequence reads: CASSLSSGSSDTQYF. Here the CDR3 DNA reads TGTGCCAGCAGCTTATCTAGCGGGAGTTCAGATACGCAGTATTTT.

In regard to this clone: Its ends do not fully match the called genes, so a read error is possible. This chain joins TRBV7-9 and TRBJ1-4; possibly TRBD1 for D (5 bases). Germline V gene sequence: CDR1 SEHNR, CDR2 FQNEAQ (reference sequence). The CDR3 sequence is 14 residues long. CDR3 residues: CATSPQGANEKLFF. CDR3 sequence (DNA): TGTGCCACCAGCCCCCAAGGGGCTAATGAAAAACTGTTTTTT.

The rearrangement links TRBV28 to TRBJ2-7; D gene uncertain. In germline, CDR1 is MDHEN, CDR2 SYDVKM. The CDR3 consists of 12 residues. Trimming cost V 3 bases and J 3 bases, with 6 bases left between them. The CDR3 sequence: CASSLNFYEQYF. The DNA of the CDR3 is TGTGCCAGCAGTTTGAACTTCTACGAGCAGTACTTC. Complete variable domain (other parts from reference TRBV28 and TRBJ2-7): DVKVTQSSRYLVKRTGEKVFLECVQDMDHENMFWYRQDPGLGLRLIYFSYDVKMKEKGDIPEGYSVSREKKERFSLILESASTNQTSMYLCASSLNFYEQYFGPGTRLTVT.

CDR3 nucleotides: TGTGCCAGCAGTTTGGGACTAGCGGGAGGGGGTGGTGAGCAGTTCTTC. It translates to CASSLGLAGGGGEQFF. The chain employs TRBV28 and TRBJ2-1, with 16 bases that match TRBD2. The CDR3 spans 16 residues. Germline CDR1 MDHEN, CDR2 SYDVKM. Trimming at V came to 3 bases and at J to 9 bases, leaving 5 bases not matched to a gene.

The rearrangement joins TRBV6-6 to TRBJ2-7; D unclear. The CDR3 contains 12 residues. The germline V gene encodes CDR1 MNHNY and CDR2 SVGAGI (reference sequence). V lost 2 bases to trimming and J lost 6 bases, with 8 bases between them. CDR3 sequence reads: CASSYPPGEQYF. In DNA, the CDR3 is TGTGCCAGCAGTTACCCCCCTGGCGAGCAGTACTTC.

This chain connects TRBV6-1 to TRBJ1-5; D not resolved. The CDR3 loop spans 15 amino acids. The germline V gene encodes CDR1 MNHNS and CDR2 SASEGT. V lost 1 base and J 3 bases, leaving 10 bases between the germline ends. CDR3 region: CASSEEGQPNQPQHF. In DNA, the CDR3 is TGTGCCAGCAGTGAAGAAGGTCAACCCAATCAGCCCCAGCATTTT.

This clone was seen a few times. CDR3 nucleotides: TGCGCCAGCAAGACCGGGACTAGCGGCTCCTACGAGCAGTACTTC. Residues: CASKTGTSGSYEQYF. The genes are TRBV10-1 and TRBJ2-7; TRBD2 matches at 11 bases. Trimming took 7 bases from V and 0 from J; bases not matched to a gene: 5. CDR3 size: 15 residues. Germline CDR1 reads WNHNN; CDR2 reads SYGVQD (reference sequence).

The chain recombines TRBV5-4 with TRBJ2-6; D possibly corresponds to TRBD2 (6 bases). Germline CDR1 reads SGHNT; CDR2 reads YYREEE (reference sequence). CDR3 length: 14 residues. The germline V and J ends were trimmed by 7 bases and 0 bases, with 8 bases remaining between them. For the CDR3, the DNA is TGTGCCAGCGGAGGGAGCTCTGGGGCCAACGTCCTGACTTTC. Encoded protein: CASGGSSGANVLTF. Supplemented by reference TRBV5-4 and TRBJ2-6, the full variable domain reads ETGVTQSPTHLIKTRGQQVTLRCSSQSGHNTVSWYQQALGQGPQFIFQYYREEENGRGNFPPRFSGLQFPNYSSELNVNALELDDSALYLCASGGSSGANVLTFGAGSRLTVL.

Regarding this clone: The sample holds other DNA sequences that translate to the same CDR3. This rearrangement joins TRBV27 to TRBJ2-7; 16 nucleotides align to TRBD2. The CDR3 length is 15 residues. Germline-derived CDR1 and CDR2 are MNHEY and SMNVEV (reference sequence). Trimming at V came to 3 bases and at J to 6 bases, leaving 2 bases not matched to a gene. The CDR3 reads CASSLGTSGRGEQYF. Here the CDR3 DNA reads TGTGCCAGCAGTTTGGGGACTAGCGGGAGGGGCGAGCAGTACTTC.

The chain recombines TRBV7-6 with TRBJ2-3, with 8 bases aligning to TRBD2. Germline values: CDR1 SGHVS, CDR2 FNYEAQ. This CDR3 has 13 amino acids. V was clipped by 5 bases and J by 7 bases; unmatched bases: 5. The CDR3 region has the DNA TGTGCCAGCAGCCCGGGAGGGCCCCATACGCAGTATTTT. It codes for CASSPGGPHTQYF.

The J gene is TRBJ2-7, the V gene TRBV10-2; TRBD1 agrees at 9 bases. CDR1 is WSHSY and CDR2 is SAAADI in the germline V gene. The CDR3 is 15 amino acids. V lost 3 bases and J lost 6; bases outside the gene matches: 9. CDR3: CASSDSTGQGSEQYF. CDR3 DNA sequence: TGCGCCAGCAGTGACTCTACGGGACAGGGTTCCGAGCAGTACTTC.

CDR3: CASSVGLGTANTGELFF. CDR3 nucleotide sequence: TGTGCCAGCAGCGTAGGGCTCGGGACAGCGAACACCGGGGAGCTGTTTTTT. The chain is built from TRBV9 and TRBJ2-2; 7 bases align to TRBD1. CDR3 length equals 17 residues. Germline CDR1 SGDLS, CDR2 YYNGEE. J lost 0 bases, V lost 0 bases, and 5 bases had no gene match.

This sequence joins TRBV6-1 and TRBJ1-1; no clear D. Germline loops: CDR1 MNHNS, CDR2 SASEGT. The CDR3 is 14 residues long. V gave up 2 bases and J gave up 0 bases, with 7 bases separating them. CDR3: CASSELTLNTEAFF. In nucleotides, the CDR3 is TGTGCCAGCAGTGAACTTACGCTGAACACTGAAGCTTTCTTT.

In its sample, this clone was seen a few times. This chain uses TRBV14 with TRBJ1-1; D is unclear. This CDR3 has 13 residues. Trimming left V 4 bases short and J 2 bases short, with 8 bases between. Germline assignment: CDR1 SGHDN and CDR2 FVKESK. The CDR3, as DNA: TGTGCCAGCAGCCGGAGTTTTAACACTGAAGCTTTCTTT. It is translated as CASSRSFNTEAFF.

V usage is TRBV19 and J usage is TRBJ1-2; tentatively, D is TRBD1 (5 bases). V dropped 0 bases and J dropped 2 bases, with 13 bases sitting between them. The CDR3 sequence is 16 residues long. Germline V gene lookup returns CDR1 LNHDA and CDR2 SQIVND (reference sequence). CDR3 nucleotide sequence: TGTGCCAGTAGTATAGACTGGGGGTCTGTAAACTATGGCTACACCTTC. It specifies CASSIDWGSVNYGYTF.

This chain connects TRBV9 to TRBJ1-4; possible D gene TRBD1, 6 bases. This CDR3 contains 16 residues. Trimming removed 0 bases from V and 4 bases from J, with 13 bases in between. Germline lookup yields CDR1 SGDLS and CDR2 YYNGEE. The CDR3, as DNA: TGTGCCAGCAGCGTAGGTGGGGGGCTCGGTAATGAAAAACTGTTTTTT. Amino acid sequence: CASSVGGGLGNEKLFF.

This clone occurred a few times. The gene calls are TRBV30 and TRBJ2-1, with a possible D match to TRBD2 (6 bases). Between the trimmed V and J ends, which lost 2 bases and 10 bases, there was a span of 18 bases. Germline V gives CDR1 GTSNPN, CDR2 SVGIG (reference sequence). This CDR3 has 14 residues. The CDR3 DNA is TGTGCCTGGAGTCGCCGGGACTGGCTGGGGGAGCAGTTCTTC. Translated, it gives CAWSRRDWLGEQFF.

A single count supports this clone. This chain joins TRBV2 and TRBJ2-7; D may be TRBD1 (5 bases). V lost 11 bases to trimming and J lost 1 base, with 18 bases between them. In germline, CDR1 is SNHLY, CDR2 FYNNEI. The CDR3 is 14 residues long. The CDR3 loop is CAGSRGRSSYEQYF. CDR3 nucleotide sequence: TGTGCCGGAAGTAGGGGCCGGAGTTCCTACGAGCAGTACTTC.